This TCR beta chain was found in a study of identical twins. cDNA molecules carried unique molecular identifiers, and template switching added a universal primer site. TCRdb passed the 5' RACE reads through MiXCR, listing each CDR3 protein once. Of around 670,000 distinct CDR3 sequences listed, 5.5% to 7.5% were seen once; the top ten hold around 1.7%. Notes on the study in general: Zero-insertion analyses could be partly confounded by invariant MAIT and iNKT cells. Compared with models, monozygotic twins showed more out-of-frame TCR alpha sharing.

This clonotype was picked up many times. Its target is unknown. Sequenced material: naive T cells sorted from blood. This sequence was found in a man in his late teens or twenties in good health.

CDR3 in amino acids: CAISESPGSDTQYF. Here the CDR3 DNA reads TGTGCCATCAGTGAGTCTCCGGGGTCAGATACGCAGTATTTT. The rearrangement joins TRBV10-3 to TRBJ2-3; weak D call: TRBD2 (5 bases). The CDR3 totals 14 residues. Germline V gene data show CDR1 as ENHRY and CDR2 as SYGVKD. V shed 0 bases and J shed 4 bases, with 8 bases lying between them.